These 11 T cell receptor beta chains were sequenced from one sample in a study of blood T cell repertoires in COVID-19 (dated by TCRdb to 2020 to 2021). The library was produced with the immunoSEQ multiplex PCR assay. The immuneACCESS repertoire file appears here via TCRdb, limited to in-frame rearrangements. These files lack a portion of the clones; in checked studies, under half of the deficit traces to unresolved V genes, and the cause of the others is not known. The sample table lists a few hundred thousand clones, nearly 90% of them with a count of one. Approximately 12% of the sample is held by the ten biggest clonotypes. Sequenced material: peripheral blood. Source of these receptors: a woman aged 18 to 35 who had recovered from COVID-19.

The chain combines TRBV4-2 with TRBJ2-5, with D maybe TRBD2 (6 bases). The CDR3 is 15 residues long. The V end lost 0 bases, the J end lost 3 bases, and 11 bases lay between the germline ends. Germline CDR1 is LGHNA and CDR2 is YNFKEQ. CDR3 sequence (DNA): TGTGCCAGCAGCCAAGAGGAAAGGAGGGAAGAGACCCAGTACTTC. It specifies CASSQEERREETQYF.

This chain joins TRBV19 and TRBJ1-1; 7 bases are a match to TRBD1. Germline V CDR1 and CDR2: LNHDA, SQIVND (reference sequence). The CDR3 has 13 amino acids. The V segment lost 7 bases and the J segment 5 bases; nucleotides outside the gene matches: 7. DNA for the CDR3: TGTGCCAGTAAGTCCCAGGGGGTGACTGAAGCTTTCTTT. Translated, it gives CASKSQGVTEAFF.

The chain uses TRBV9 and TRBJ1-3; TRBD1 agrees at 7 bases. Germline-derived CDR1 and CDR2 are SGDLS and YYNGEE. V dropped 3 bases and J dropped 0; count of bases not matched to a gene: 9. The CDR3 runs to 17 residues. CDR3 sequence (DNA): TGTGCCAGCAGCGCTGGGGACAGCGTAAGCTCTGGAAACACCATATATTTT. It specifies CASSAGDSVSSGNTIYF.

The CDR3 bases are TGTGCCAGTAGTACCGGACAGTCTTTCAATCAGCCCCAGCATTTT. Its protein is CASSTGQSFNQPQHF. V is TRBV19 and J is TRBJ1-5; possibly TRBD1 for D (6 bases). Trimming took off 4 bases at V and 3 bases at J, with 13 bases between the two ends. Germline V lookup: CDR1 LNHDA, CDR2 SQIVND (reference sequence). The CDR3 has 15 amino acids.

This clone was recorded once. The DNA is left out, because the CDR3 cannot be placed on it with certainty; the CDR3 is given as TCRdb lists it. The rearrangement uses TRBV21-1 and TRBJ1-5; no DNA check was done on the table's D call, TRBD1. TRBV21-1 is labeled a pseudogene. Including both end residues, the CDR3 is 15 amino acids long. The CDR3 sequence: CASSKWGQGNQPQHF.

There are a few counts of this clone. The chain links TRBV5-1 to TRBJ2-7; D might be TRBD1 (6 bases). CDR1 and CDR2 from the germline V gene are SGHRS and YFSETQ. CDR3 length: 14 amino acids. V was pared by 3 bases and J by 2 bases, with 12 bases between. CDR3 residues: CASSSDSRPYEQYF. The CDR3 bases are TGCGCCAGCAGCTCGGACAGTAGGCCCTACGAGCAGTACTTC.

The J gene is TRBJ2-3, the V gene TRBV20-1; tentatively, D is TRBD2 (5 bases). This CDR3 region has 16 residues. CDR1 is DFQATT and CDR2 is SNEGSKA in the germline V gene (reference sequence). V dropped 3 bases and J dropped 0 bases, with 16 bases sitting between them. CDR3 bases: TGCAGTGCTAGTCAGTGGTCTAGCCGTAGCACAGATACGCAGTATTTT. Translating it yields CSASQWSSRSTDTQYF.

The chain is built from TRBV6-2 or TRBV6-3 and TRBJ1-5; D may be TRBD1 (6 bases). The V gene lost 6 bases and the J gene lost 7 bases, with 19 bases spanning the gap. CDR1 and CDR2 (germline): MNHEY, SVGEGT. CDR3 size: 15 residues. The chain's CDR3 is CASSTIRLQGQPQHF. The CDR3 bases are TGTGCCAGCAGCACTATTAGATTGCAGGGGCAGCCCCAGCATTTT.

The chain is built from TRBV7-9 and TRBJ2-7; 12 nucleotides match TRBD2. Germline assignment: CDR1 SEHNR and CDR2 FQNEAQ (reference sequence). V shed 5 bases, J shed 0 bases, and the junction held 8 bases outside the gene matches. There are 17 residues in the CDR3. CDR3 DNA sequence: TGTGCCAGCAGCCTCAGACTAGCGGGGGCTAGCTCCTACGAGCAGTACTTC. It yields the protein CASSLRLAGASSYEQYF.

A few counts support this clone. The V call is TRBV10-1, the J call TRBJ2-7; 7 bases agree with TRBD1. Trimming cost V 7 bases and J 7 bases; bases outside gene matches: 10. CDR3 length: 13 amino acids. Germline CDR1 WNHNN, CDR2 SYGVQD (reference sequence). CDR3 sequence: CASTPDRWGEQYF. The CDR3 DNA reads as TGCGCCAGCACACCGGACAGGTGGGGTGAGCAGTACTTC.

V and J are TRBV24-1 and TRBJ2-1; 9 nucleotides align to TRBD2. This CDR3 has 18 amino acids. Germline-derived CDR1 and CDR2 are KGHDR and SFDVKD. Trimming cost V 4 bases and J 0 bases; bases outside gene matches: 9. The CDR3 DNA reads TGTGCCACCAGTGACCCGTACAATAGCGGGAGCTCCTACAATGAGCAGTTCTTC. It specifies CATSDPYNSGSSYNEQFF.